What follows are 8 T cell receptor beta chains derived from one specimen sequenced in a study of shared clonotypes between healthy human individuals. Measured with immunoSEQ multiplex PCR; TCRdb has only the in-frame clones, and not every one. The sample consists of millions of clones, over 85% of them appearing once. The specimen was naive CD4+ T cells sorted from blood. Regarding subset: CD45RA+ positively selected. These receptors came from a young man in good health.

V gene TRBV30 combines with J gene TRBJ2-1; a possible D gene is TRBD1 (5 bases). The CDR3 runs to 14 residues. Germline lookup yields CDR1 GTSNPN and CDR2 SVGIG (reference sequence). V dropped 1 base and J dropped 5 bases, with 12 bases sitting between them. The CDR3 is CAWSAGSADNEQFF. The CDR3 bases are TGTGCCTGGAGTGCAGGGTCTGCAGACAATGAGCAGTTCTTC.

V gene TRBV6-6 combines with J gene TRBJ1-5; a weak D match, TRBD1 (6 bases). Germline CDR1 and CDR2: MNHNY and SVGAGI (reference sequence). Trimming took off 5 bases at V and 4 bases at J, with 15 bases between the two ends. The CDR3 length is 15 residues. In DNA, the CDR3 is TGTGCCAGCAGTCCCGGGGGGCAGCCTAATCAGCCCCAGCATTTT. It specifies CASSPGGQPNQPQHF.

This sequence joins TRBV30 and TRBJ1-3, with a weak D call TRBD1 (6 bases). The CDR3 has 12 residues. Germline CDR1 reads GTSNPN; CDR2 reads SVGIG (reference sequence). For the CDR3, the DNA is TGTGGGGGGGCGGTTGACGGAAACACCATATATTTT. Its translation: CGGAVDGNTIYF. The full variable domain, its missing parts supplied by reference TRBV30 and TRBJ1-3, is SQTIHQWPATLVQPVGSPLSLECTVEGTSNPNLYWYRQAAGRGLQLLFYSVGIGQISSEVPQNLSASRPQDRQFILSSKKLLLSDSGFYLCGGAVDGNTIYFGEGSWLTVV.

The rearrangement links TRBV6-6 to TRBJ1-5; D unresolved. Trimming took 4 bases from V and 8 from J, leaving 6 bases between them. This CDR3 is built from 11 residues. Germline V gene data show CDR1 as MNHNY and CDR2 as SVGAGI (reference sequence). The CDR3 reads CASSSREPQHF. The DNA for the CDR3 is TGTGCCAGCAGTTCCCGAGAGCCCCAGCATTTT.

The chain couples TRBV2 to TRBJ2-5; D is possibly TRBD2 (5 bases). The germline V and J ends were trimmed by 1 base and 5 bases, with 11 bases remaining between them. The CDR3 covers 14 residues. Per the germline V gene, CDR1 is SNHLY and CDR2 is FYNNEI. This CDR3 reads CASSEGGKGETQYF. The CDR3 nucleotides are TGTGCCAGCAGTGAAGGAGGGAAGGGTGAGACCCAGTACTTC.

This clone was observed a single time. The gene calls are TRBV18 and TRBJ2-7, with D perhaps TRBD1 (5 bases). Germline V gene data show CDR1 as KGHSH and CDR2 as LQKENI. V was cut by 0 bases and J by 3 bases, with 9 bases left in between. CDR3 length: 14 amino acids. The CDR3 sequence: CASSPPATVYEQYF. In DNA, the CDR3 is TGTGCCAGCTCACCACCAGCGACAGTCTACGAGCAGTACTTC.

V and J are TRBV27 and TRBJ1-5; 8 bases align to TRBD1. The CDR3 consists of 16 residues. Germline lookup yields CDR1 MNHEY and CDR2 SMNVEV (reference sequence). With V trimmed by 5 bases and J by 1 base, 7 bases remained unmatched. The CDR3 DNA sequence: TGTGCCAGCAGTGCCGACAGGGGCGCAAGCAATCAGCCCCAGCATTTT. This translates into CASSADRGASNQPQHF.

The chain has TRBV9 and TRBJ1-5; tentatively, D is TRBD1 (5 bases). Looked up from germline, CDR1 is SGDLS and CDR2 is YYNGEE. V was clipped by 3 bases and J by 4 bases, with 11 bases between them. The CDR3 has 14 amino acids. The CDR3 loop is CASSERGVNQPQHF. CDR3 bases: TGTGCCAGCAGCGAGAGAGGGGTGAATCAGCCCCAGCATTTT.